This T cell receptor (beta chain) was observed in a study of technical replicates of blood from several donors. Assay: immunoSEQ multiplex PCR; the TCRdb copy retains only in-frame clones and omits some. Of approximately 89,000 clones listed, roughly 94% are singletons. The CDR3 runs to 16 residues. V gave up 6 bases and J gave up 1 base, with 15 bases separating them. Per the germline V gene, CDR1 is MDHEN and CDR2 is SYDVKM. This chain joins TRBV28 and TRBJ2-2, with no clear D. This TCR came from a human donor in good health. Sequencing was done on a sample of T cells isolated from PBMCs. For the CDR3, the DNA is TGTGCCAGCAGACTTCGCCGGGTTTTGAACACCGGGGAGCTGTTTTTT. It yields the protein CASRLRRVLNTGELFF.